The 22 T cell receptor beta chains below were found in one sample sequenced in a study of T cell responses to AZD1222 COVID-19 vaccine. Repertoires were generated with immunoSEQ multiplex PCR, while TCRdb's copy carries only in-frame clones and drops some. The sample has 150,000 to 200,000 clones, approximately 93% seen once. The specimen comprised peripheral blood, sampled on day 0 of AZD1222 vaccination. The receptors originated from an adult in good health.

The chain joins TRBV5-1 to TRBJ2-7, with D unclear. From germline, CDR1 is SGHRS and CDR2 YFSETQ. With 4 bases removed from V and 0 bases from J, the gap between germline ends came to 17 bases. The CDR3 runs 16 residues. The CDR3 region has the DNA TGCGCCAGCAGCCTCTTTTTGGGTGGTTCCTCCTACGAGCAGTACTTC. Translating it yields CASSLFLGGSSYEQYF. The variable domain in full, completed from reference TRBV5-1 and TRBJ2-7, reads KAGVTQTPRYLIKTRGQQVTLSCSPISGHRSVSWYQQTPGQGLQFLFEYFSETQRNKGNFPGRFSGRQFSNSRSEMNVSTLELGDSALYLCASSLFLGGSSYEQYFGPGTRLTVT.

The chain employs TRBV3-1 (or the pseudogene TRBV3-2) and TRBJ1-5; the D gene is possibly TRBD1 (5 bases). Germline V gene sequence: CDR1 LGHDT, CDR2 YNNKEL (reference sequence). The CDR3 consists of 14 residues. V lost 4 bases and J 1 base, leaving 8 bases between the germline ends. The CDR3 protein is CASSPRGSNQPQHF. CDR3 nucleotide sequence: TGTGCCAGCAGCCCTCGGGGGAGCAATCAGCCCCAGCATTTT.

CDR3 DNA: TGTGCCAGCTCACCCGGGACTTGGACTAGCGGCGAGCAGTTCTTC. Translated, it gives CASSPGTWTSGEQFF. This sequence joins TRBV18 and TRBJ2-1; TRBD2 matches at 10 bases. This CDR3 region has 15 residues. CDR1 KGHSH and CDR2 LQKENI come from the germline V gene. V dropped 3 bases and J dropped 10; count of bases not matched to a gene: 9.

The chain combines TRBV27 with TRBJ2-7; 9 bases line up with TRBD1. The V segment lost 4 bases and the J segment 5 bases; nucleotides outside the gene matches: 6. This CDR3 contains 14 residues. Germline values: CDR1 MNHEY, CDR2 SMNVEV (reference sequence). CDR3 bases: TGTGCCAGCAGTTACGGGACAGGGCTCCACGAGCAGTACTTC. Residues: CASSYGTGLHEQYF.

The V and J genes are TRBV2 and TRBJ2-3; D is perhaps TRBD1 (6 bases). CDR1 SNHLY and CDR2 FYNNEI come from the germline V gene. The CDR3 length is 14 residues. V shed 5 bases and J shed 5 bases, with 14 bases lying between them. The CDR3 sequence is CASSPQGYGDTQYF. For the CDR3, the DNA is TGTGCCAGCAGTCCACAGGGCTATGGAGATACGCAGTATTTT.

The DNA for the CDR3 is TGCGCCAGTGGCCCGCAAGTCCGGGGGGCGAGAAACTATGGCTACACCTTC. As protein: CASGPQVRGARNYGYTF. This chain uses TRBV23-1 with TRBJ1-2; the D gene is possibly TRBD1 (6 bases). TRBV23-1 belongs to the ORF category, with a function that is uncertain. Trimming left V 9 bases short and J 2 bases short, with 25 bases between. The CDR3 extends over 17 amino acids.

This chain connects TRBV18 to TRBJ2-7; TRBD2 matches 8 bases. Germline V gives CDR1 KGHSH, CDR2 LQKENI. This CDR3 has 15 residues. J gave up 3 bases and V 5 bases, and 9 bases lay outside the gene matches. The CDR3 bases are TGTGCCAGCTCAGTAAGCGGGGGCCGGAACTACGAGCAGTACTTC. Amino acid sequence: CASSVSGGRNYEQYF. The entire variable domain, with the rest obtained from reference TRBV18 and TRBJ2-7, is as follows: NAGVMQNPRHLVRRRGQEARLRCSPMKGHSHVYWYRQLPEEGLKFMVYLQKENIIDESGMPKERFSAEFPKEGPSILRIQQVVRGDSAAYFCASSVSGGRNYEQYFGPGTRLTVT.

The chain carries TRBV27 and TRBJ1-2, with D maybe TRBD1 (5 bases). The CDR3 runs 14 residues. The V gene lost 3 bases and the J gene lost 7 bases, with 15 bases spanning the gap. Per the germline V gene, CDR1 is MNHEY and CDR2 is SMNVEV (reference sequence). The CDR3 bases are TGTGCCAGCAGTTTGGCCCAAGGGGCGGGTGGCTACACCTTC. This sequence encodes CASSLAQGAGGYTF.

V gene TRBV6-5 combines with J gene TRBJ1-2; D unresolved. CDR1 is MNHEY, CDR2 SVGAGI, per germline. The length of the CDR3 is 14 residues. V lost 1 base to trimming and J lost 4 bases, with 10 bases between them. The CDR3 coding sequence is TGTGCCAGCAGTTACTTGACCGAGGGCTATGGCTACACCTTC. Translated, it gives CASSYLTEGYGYTF.

This chain joins TRBV4-3 and TRBJ2-7, with D perhaps given as TRBD1 or TRBD2 (5 bases each). The V end lost 0 bases, the J end lost 4 bases, and 13 bases lay between the germline ends. The length of the CDR3 is 15 residues. Germline CDR1 LGHNA, CDR2 YSLEER. CDR3 sequence reads: CASSQEGYGGYEQYF. The DNA for the CDR3 is TGCGCCAGCAGCCAAGAGGGTTATGGGGGTTACGAGCAGTACTTC.

The rearrangement links TRBV5-1 to TRBJ2-7; D gene unclear. The ends were cut back, 4 bases at V and 0 bases at J, with 14 bases in the middle. Germline V gene lookup returns CDR1 SGHRS and CDR2 YFSETQ. The CDR3 runs 15 residues. The CDR3 is CASSVLVASSYEQYF. In nucleotides, the CDR3 is TGCGCCAGCAGCGTGTTGGTGGCGAGCTCCTACGAGCAGTACTTC.

The chain carries TRBV20-1 and TRBJ1-2, with TRBD1 identical over 7 bases. Losses at the gene ends were 6 bases for V and 12 bases for J; bases not matched to a gene: 7. Germline CDR1 and CDR2: DFQATT and SNEGSKA (reference sequence). The CDR3 consists of 10 residues. CDR3 in DNA: TGCAGTGCGACCACAGGGGACCACACCTTC. Protein sequence: CSATTGDHTF.

The rearrangement uses TRBV5-1 and TRBJ1-2; D unresolved. The ends were cut back, 4 bases at V and 4 bases at J, with 5 bases in the middle. There are 11 residues in the CDR3. The germline V gene has CDR1 SGHRS and CDR2 YFSETQ. The CDR3 here is CASSGGYGYTF. In DNA form, the CDR3 reads TGCGCCAGCAGCGGTGGCTATGGCTACACCTTC. Using reference TRBV5-1 and TRBJ1-2 for the parts outside the CDR3, the full variable domain is KAGVTQTPRYLIKTRGQQVTLSCSPISGHRSVSWYQQTPGQGLQFLFEYFSETQRNKGNFPGRFSGRQFSNSRSEMNVSTLELGDSALYLCASSGGYGYTFGSGTRLTVV.

This rearrangement joins TRBV3-1 (or the pseudogene TRBV3-2) to TRBJ2-1; the match to TRBD2 covers 10 bases. This CDR3 has 19 amino acids. Germline-derived CDR1 and CDR2 are LGHDT and YNNKEL (reference sequence). V gave up 5 bases and J gave up 4 bases; unmatched junction bases: 17. The CDR3 DNA follows: TGTGCCAGCAGCGCAAGTATTTTGGCGTGGACTAGCGGATACAATGAGCAGTTCTTC. Protein sequence: CASSASILAWTSGYNEQFF.

The gene calls are TRBV7-8 and TRBJ1-5; D possibly corresponds to TRBD1 (5 bases). Trimming left V 5 bases short and J 15 bases short, with 20 bases between. The germline V gene has CDR1 SGHVS and CDR2 FQNEAQ. This CDR3 contains 13 residues. The CDR3, as DNA: TGTGCCAGCAGCCCACCCCTGACGGGGGTCCGGCATTTT. Translated, it gives CASSPPLTGVRHF.

The chain joins TRBV10-3 to TRBJ1-2; D is unclear. The CDR3 covers 14 residues. With 4 bases removed from V and 2 bases from J, the gap between germline ends came to 11 bases. CDR1 and CDR2 from the germline V gene are ENHRY and SYGVKD. The CDR3: CAISVLSGNYGYTF. As DNA, the CDR3 is TGTGCCATCAGTGTGTTGTCGGGAAACTATGGCTACACCTTC.

This clone was recorded only once. The chain has TRBV6-6 and TRBJ1-5; no reliable D call. Trimming removed 3 bases at V and 6 bases at J, with 18 bases between. Germline V CDR1 and CDR2: MNHNY, SVGAGI (reference sequence). The CDR3 loop spans 16 amino acids. The CDR3 DNA reads TGTGCCAGCAGTTATTACGGGAGGGAGATCGGTCAGCCCCAGCATTTT. This gives the protein CASSYYGREIGQPQHF.

V usage is TRBV21-1 and J usage is TRBJ2-3; TRBD2, the table's D call, was not compared with the DNA. TRBV21-1 represents a pseudogene. The CDR3 length is 15 residues. The CDR3 DNA follows: TGTGCCCCCGAGGGCGGGGGGGCCTTACTCGATACGCAGTATTTT. Translated, it gives CAPEGGGALLDTQYF.

This clone was counted between two and nine times. This chain links TRBV9 with TRBJ2-7, with 9 bases matching TRBD1. The CDR3 runs to 14 residues. Germline lookup yields CDR1 SGDLS and CDR2 YYNGEE. The junction had 4 bases not matched to a gene; V was cut back by 3 bases and J by 3 bases. This CDR3 is CASSAGTGNYEQYF. The CDR3 region has the DNA TGTGCCAGCAGCGCGGGGACAGGGAACTACGAGCAGTACTTC.

The chain couples TRBV6-2 or TRBV6-3 to TRBJ2-1; D possibly corresponds to TRBD1 (6 bases). The CDR3 has 18 amino acids. Trimming took off 0 bases at V and 4 bases at J, with 19 bases between the two ends. From germline, CDR1 is MNHEY and CDR2 SVGEGT. The CDR3 DNA is TGTGCCAGCAGTTACTCGCGGCTGCCGGGACACCCATACAATGAGCAGTTCTTC. It encodes CASSYSRLPGHPYNEQFF.

V and J are TRBV10-3 and TRBJ1-2; TRBD1 matches at 10 bases. The CDR3 runs to 16 residues. The germline CDR1 and CDR2 sequences are ENHRY and SYGVKD. Trimming at V came to 2 bases and at J to 2 bases, leaving 5 bases not matched to a gene. The CDR3 DNA follows: TGTGCCATCAGTGAGCGACAGGGGGCGCTAAACTATGGCTACACCTTC. This codes for CAISERQGALNYGYTF.

This clone was detected a few times. The gene calls are TRBV5-1 and TRBJ1-2, with D hard to call. Trimming took off 8 bases at V and 0 bases at J, with 17 bases between the two ends. From germline, CDR1 is SGHRS and CDR2 YFSETQ. The CDR3 spans 15 residues. The CDR3 loop is CASKGPSNPNYGYTF. DNA of the CDR3: TGCGCCAGTAAGGGCCCTAGTAATCCTAACTATGGCTACACCTTC.